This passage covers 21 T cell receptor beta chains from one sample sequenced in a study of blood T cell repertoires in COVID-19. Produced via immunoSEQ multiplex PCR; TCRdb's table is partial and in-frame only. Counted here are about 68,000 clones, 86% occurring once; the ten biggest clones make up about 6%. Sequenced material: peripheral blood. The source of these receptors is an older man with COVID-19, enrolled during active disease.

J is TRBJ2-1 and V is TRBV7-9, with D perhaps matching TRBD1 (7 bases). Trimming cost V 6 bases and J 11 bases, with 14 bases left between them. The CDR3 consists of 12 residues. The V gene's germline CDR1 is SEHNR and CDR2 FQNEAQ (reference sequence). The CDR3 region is CASSAGTAKQFF. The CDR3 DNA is TGTGCCAGCAGTGCGGGGACAGCCAAGCAGTTCTTC. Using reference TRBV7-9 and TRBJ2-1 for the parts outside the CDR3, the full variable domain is DTGVSQNPRHKITKRGQNVTFRCDPISEHNRLYWYRQTLGQGPEFLTYFQNEAQLEKSRLLSDRFSAERPKGSFSTLEIQRTEQGDSAMYLCASSAGTAKQFFGPGTRLTVL.

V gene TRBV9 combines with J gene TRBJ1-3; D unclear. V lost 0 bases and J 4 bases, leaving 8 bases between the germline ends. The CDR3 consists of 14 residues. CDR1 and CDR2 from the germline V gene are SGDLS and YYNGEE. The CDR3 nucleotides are TGTGCCAGCAGCGTAGGTGGAGGAGGAAACACCATATATTTT. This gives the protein CASSVGGGGNTIYF.

CDR3 in DNA: TGTGCCAGCAGTTTGAGCGGGGGGGCGGGCGGTACGCAGTATTTT. Translated, it gives CASSLSGGAGGTQYF. The chain couples TRBV27 to TRBJ2-3; 10 nucleotides line up with TRBD2. CDR3 size: 15 residues. With V trimmed by 3 bases and J by 8 bases, 8 bases remained unmatched. Germline loops: CDR1 MNHEY, CDR2 SMNVEV (reference sequence).

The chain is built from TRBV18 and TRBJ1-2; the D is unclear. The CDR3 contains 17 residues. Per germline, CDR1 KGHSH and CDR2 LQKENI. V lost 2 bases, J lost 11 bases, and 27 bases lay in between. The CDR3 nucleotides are TGTGCCAGCTCACCATTACCCGCCAGGTCGACATCTATGTGGTACACCTTC. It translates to CASSPLPARSTSMWYTF.

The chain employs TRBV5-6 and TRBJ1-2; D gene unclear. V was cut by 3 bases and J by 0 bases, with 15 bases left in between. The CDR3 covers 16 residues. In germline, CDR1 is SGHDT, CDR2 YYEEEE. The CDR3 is CASSSYDMNSNYGYTF. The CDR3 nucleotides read TGTGCCAGCAGCTCCTACGACATGAACTCTAACTATGGCTACACCTTC.

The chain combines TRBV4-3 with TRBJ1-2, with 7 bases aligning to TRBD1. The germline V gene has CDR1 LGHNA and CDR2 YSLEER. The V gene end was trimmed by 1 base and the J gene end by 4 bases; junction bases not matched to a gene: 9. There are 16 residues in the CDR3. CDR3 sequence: CASSQGVQGGGYGYTF. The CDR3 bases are TGCGCCAGCAGCCAAGGCGTTCAAGGGGGCGGCTATGGCTACACCTTC.

The CDR3 DNA is TGCGCCAGCAGCTTGTCAGCGGGGATTAACACCGGGGAGCTGTTTTTT. It yields the protein CASSLSAGINTGELFF. The rearrangement links TRBV5-1 to TRBJ2-2; 7 positions match TRBD2. Germline V CDR1 and CDR2: SGHRS, YFSETQ. The ends lost 1 base at V and 2 bases at J; junction bases unmatched: 5. CDR3 length: 16 amino acids.

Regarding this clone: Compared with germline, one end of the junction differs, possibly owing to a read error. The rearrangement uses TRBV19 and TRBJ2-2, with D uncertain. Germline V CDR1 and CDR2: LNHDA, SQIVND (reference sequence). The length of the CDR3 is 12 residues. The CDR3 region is CASNILAGELFF. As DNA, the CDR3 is TGTGCCAGTAATATACTCGCCGGGGAGCTGTTTTTT.

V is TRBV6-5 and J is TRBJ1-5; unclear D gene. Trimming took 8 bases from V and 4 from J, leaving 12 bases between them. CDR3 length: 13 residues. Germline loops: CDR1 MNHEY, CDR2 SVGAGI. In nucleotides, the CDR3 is TGTGCCAGCGGTTTCAGCGGTAATCAGCCCCAGCATTTT. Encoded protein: CASGFSGNQPQHF.

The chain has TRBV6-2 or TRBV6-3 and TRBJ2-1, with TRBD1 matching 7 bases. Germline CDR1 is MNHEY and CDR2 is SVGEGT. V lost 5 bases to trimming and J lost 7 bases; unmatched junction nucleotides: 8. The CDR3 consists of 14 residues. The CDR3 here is CASSQGTVGNEQFF. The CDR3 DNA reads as TGTGCCAGCAGTCAGGGGACAGTTGGGAATGAGCAGTTCTTC.

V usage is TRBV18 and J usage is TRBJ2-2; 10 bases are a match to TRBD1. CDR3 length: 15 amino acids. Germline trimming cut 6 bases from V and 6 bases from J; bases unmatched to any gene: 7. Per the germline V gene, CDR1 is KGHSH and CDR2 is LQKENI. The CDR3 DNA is TGTGCCAGCTCCTTACGACAGGGGGCGTCCGGGGAGCTGTTTTTT. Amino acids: CASSLRQGASGELFF.

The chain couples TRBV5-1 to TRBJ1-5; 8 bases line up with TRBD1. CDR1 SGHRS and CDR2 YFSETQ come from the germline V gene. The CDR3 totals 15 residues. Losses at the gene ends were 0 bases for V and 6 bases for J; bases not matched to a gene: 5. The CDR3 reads CASSLGAGGSQPQHF. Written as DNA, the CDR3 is TGCGCCAGCAGCTTGGGGGCAGGGGGCAGTCAGCCCCAGCATTTT.

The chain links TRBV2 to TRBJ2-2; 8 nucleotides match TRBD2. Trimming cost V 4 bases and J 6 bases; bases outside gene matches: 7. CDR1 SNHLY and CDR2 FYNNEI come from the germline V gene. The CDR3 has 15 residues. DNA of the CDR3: TGTGCCAGCAGTGCATTAGCGGGGATCGCCGGGGAGCTGTTTTTT. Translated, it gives CASSALAGIAGELFF.

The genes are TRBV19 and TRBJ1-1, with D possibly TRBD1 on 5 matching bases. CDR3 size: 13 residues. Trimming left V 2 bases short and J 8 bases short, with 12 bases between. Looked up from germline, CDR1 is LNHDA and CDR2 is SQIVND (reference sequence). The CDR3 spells CASSITGRMEAFF. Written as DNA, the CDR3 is TGTGCCAGTAGTATAACAGGTAGGATGGAAGCTTTCTTT.

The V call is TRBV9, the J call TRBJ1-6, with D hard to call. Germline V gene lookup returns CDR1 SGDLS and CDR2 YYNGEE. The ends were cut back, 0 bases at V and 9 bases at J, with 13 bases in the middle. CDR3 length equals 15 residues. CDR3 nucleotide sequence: TGTGCCAGCAGCGTAGGTTCCACCGGCGGTTCACCCCTCCACTTT. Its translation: CASSVGSTGGSPLHF.

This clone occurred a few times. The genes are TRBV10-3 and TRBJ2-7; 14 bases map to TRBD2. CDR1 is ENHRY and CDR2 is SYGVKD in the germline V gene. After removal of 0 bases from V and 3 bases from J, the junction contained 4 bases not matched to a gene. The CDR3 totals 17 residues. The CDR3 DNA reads TGTGCCATCAGTGAGTCCACCGGGACTAGCGGGGGCTACGAGCAGTACTTC. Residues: CAISESTGTSGGYEQYF.

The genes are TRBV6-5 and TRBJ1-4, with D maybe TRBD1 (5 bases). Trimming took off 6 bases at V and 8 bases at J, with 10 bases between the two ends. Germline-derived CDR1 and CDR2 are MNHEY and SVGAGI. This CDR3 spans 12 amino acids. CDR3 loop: CASRHGGEKLFF. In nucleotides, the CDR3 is TGTGCCAGCAGACACGGGGGAGAAAAACTGTTTTTT.

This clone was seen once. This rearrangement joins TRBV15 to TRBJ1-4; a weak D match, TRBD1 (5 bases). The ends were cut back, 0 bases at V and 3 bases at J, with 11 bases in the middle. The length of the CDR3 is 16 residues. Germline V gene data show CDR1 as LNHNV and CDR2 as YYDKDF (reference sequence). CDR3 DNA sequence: TGTGCCACCAGCAGAGATTTCAGGGTTCCTAATGAAAAACTGTTTTTT. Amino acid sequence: CATSRDFRVPNEKLFF.

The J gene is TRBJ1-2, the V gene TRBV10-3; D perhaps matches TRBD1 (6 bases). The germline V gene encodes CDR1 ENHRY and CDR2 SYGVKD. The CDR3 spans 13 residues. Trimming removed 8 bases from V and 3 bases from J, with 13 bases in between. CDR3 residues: CAIPKDRYYGYTF. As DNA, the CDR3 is TGTGCCATCCCCAAGGACAGATACTATGGCTACACCTTC.

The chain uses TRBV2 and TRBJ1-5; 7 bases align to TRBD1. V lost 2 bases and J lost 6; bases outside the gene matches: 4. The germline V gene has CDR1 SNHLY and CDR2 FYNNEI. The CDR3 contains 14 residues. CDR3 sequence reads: CASSEQGVGQPQHF. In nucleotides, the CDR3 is TGTGCCAGCAGTGAACAGGGGGTAGGTCAGCCCCAGCATTTT.

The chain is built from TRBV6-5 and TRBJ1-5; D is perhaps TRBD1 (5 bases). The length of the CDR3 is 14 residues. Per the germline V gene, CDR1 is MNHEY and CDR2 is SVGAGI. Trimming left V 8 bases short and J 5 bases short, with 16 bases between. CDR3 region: CASGTSGPHQPQHF. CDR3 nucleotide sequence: TGTGCCAGCGGGACTTCAGGGCCCCATCAGCCCCAGCATTTT.